This entry lists 13 T cell receptor beta chains sequenced from one sample in a study of blood T cell repertoires in COVID-19. The repertoire was sequenced with immunoSEQ multiplex PCR; TCRdb's copy has only in-frame clones and lacks some. The sample records around 70,000 clones, 65% to 85% being singletons. The material sequenced was peripheral blood. The receptors here all came from a man aged 50 to 59 with COVID-19, enrolled during active disease.

This CDR3 reads CASSSGPSNQPQHF. The CDR3 nucleotides read TGTGCCAGCAGCTCGGGTCCTAGCAATCAGCCCCAGCATTTT. V and J are TRBV5-5 and TRBJ1-5; D not certain. The CDR3 has 14 residues. Germline V gives CDR1 SGHKS, CDR2 YYEKEE (reference sequence). Between the trimmed V and J ends, which lost 3 bases and 0 bases, there was a span of 7 bases.

The chain uses TRBV5-5 and TRBJ2-1, with a weak D call TRBD1 (5 bases). V gave up 4 bases and J gave up 10 bases, with 18 bases separating them. The CDR3 runs 14 residues. Germline V gene lookup returns CDR1 SGHKS and CDR2 YYEKEE (reference sequence). CDR3 nucleotides: TGTGCCAGCAGCCCAAATTTGGTGGGGCGGGAGCAGTTCTTC. Protein product: CASSPNLVGREQFF.

The chain has TRBV6-5 and TRBJ2-3; TRBD2 matches at 8 bases. The CDR3 loop spans 14 amino acids. Germline V gene lookup returns CDR1 MNHEY and CDR2 SVGAGI. Trimming took 6 bases from V and 2 from J; bases not matched to a gene: 4. This CDR3 reads CASRREALTDTQYF. The DNA for the CDR3 is TGTGCCAGCAGGCGGGAGGCCCTCACAGATACGCAGTATTTT.

The CDR3 DNA follows: TGCGCCAGTTTCCAGGGATTTCGGAACGAGCAGTACTTC. It codes for CASFQGFRNEQYF. The chain is built from TRBV10-1 and TRBJ2-7; D is perhaps TRBD1 (5 bases). V lost 9 bases and J lost 5, with 17 bases in between. Germline CDR1 reads WNHNN; CDR2 reads SYGVQD (reference sequence). This CDR3 has 13 residues.

The V call is TRBV6-5, the J call TRBJ2-2, with a weak D call TRBD2 (7 bases). CDR1 and CDR2 from the germline V gene are MNHEY and SVGAGI. The CDR3 consists of 14 residues. V gave up 7 bases and J gave up 4 bases, with 13 bases separating them. CDR3 in amino acids: CASIGGRVTGELFF. The CDR3 bases are TGTGCCAGCATAGGGGGGAGGGTCACCGGGGAGCTGTTTTTT.

CDR3 in amino acids: CASSISQETQYF. DNA for the CDR3: TGTGCCAGCAGCATCTCCCAAGAGACCCAGTACTTC. V gene TRBV7-8 combines with J gene TRBJ2-5; no clear D. CDR3 size: 12 residues. Trimming stripped 5 bases from V and 1 base from J, with 5 bases between. Germline CDR1 reads SGHVS; CDR2 reads FQNEAQ.

The chain carries TRBV28 and TRBJ1-1; 7 positions agree with TRBD1. The CDR3 loop spans 16 amino acids. Looked up from germline, CDR1 is MDHEN and CDR2 is SYDVKM. V shed 6 bases and J 2 bases; nucleotides not matched to a gene: 12. DNA of the CDR3: TGTGCCAGCAGCTCTTCCTTAGGGGGCGGAAACACTGAAGCTTTCTTT. It is translated as CASSSSLGGGNTEAFF.

J is TRBJ2-3 and V is TRBV6-4; D is uncertain. Germline-derived CDR1 and CDR2 are MRHNA and SNTAGT. The CDR3 has 16 residues. The germline V and J ends were trimmed by 4 bases and 0 bases, with 14 bases remaining between them. CDR3 loop: CASSAGSSPSTDTQYF. CDR3 nucleotide sequence: TGTGCCAGCAGTGCGGGTAGCAGTCCTAGCACAGATACGCAGTATTTT.

The chain recombines TRBV6-4 with TRBJ1-6; 8 bases map to TRBD1. The J segment lost 11 bases and the V segment lost 5 bases, leaving 8 bases of the junction unmatched. The CDR3 loop spans 14 amino acids. The germline V gene has CDR1 MRHNA and CDR2 SNTAGT. The CDR3 region has the DNA TGTGCCAGCAGTAGAACTGGACAGGGCACACCCCTCCACTTT. It yields the protein CASSRTGQGTPLHF.

This chain joins TRBV9 and TRBJ2-3, with D possibly matching TRBD2 (6 bases). Trimming cost V 1 base and J 2 bases, with 11 bases left between them. Germline-derived CDR1 and CDR2 are SGDLS and YYNGEE. The CDR3 has 15 residues. The CDR3 spells CASSVRGIFTDTQYF. CDR3 DNA: TGTGCCAGCAGCGTACGCGGGATCTTCACAGATACGCAGTATTTT. The variable domain in full, with the rest retrieved from reference TRBV9 and TRBJ2-3, is DSGVTQTPKHLITATGQRVTLRCSPRSGDLSVYWYQQSLDQGLQFLIQYYNGEERAKGNILERFSAQQFPDLHSELNLSSLELGDSALYFCASSVRGIFTDTQYFGPGTRLTVL.

The V gene is TRBV14, the J gene TRBJ1-1; 7 bases agree with TRBD1. The CDR3 is 13 residues long. V dropped 3 bases and J dropped 5; count of bases not matched to a gene: 3. CDR1 and CDR2 (germline): SGHDN, FVKESK. The chain's CDR3 is CASSQDRRTEAFF. The CDR3 coding sequence is TGTGCCAGCAGCCAGGACAGGCGGACTGAAGCTTTCTTT.

The chain is built from TRBV6-1 and TRBJ2-5; a weak D match, TRBD1 (5 bases). The CDR3 contains 12 residues. The V gene's germline CDR1 is MNHNS and CDR2 SASEGT. The V and J ends lost 3 bases and 4 bases respectively, with 6 bases between them. CDR3 sequence: CASSDQGETQYF. CDR3 coding DNA: TGTGCCAGCAGTGACCAGGGAGAGACCCAGTACTTC.

The J gene is TRBJ1-1, the V gene TRBV5-1, with a tentative D call TRBD1 (6 bases). Germline V gene sequence: CDR1 SGHRS, CDR2 YFSETQ. V was shortened by 4 bases and J by 0 bases, with 13 bases between the two germline ends. This CDR3 is 15 amino acids long. The CDR3 sequence is CASSGRGNMNTEAFF. CDR3 DNA: TGCGCCAGCAGCGGCAGGGGCAATATGAACACTGAAGCTTTCTTT.